This TCR beta chain was recorded in a study of cytomegalovirus exposure and HLA in healthy donors. General study findings and limits: Analysis performed later showed TCR beta chains linked to HLA being more clonally expanded than equally common others. HLA allele associations emerged for under 20,000 TCR beta sequences in a later analysis, at 0.05 false discovery rate. Previously analyzed data showed that most TCR beta V segments were productive at a frequency of about 87% or about 30%.

Concerning this clone: What it recognizes is unknown.

The CDR3 is 13 amino acids. V dropped 3 bases and J dropped 2 bases, with 7 bases sitting between them. The germline V gene has CDR1 LNHDA and CDR2 SQIVND (reference sequence). The primer mix had 60 Vbeta and 13 Jbeta primers. Per the authors' pipeline: Tens of millions of unique TCR beta chains, some 11 million shared, were counted in a later analysis. Method: immunoSEQ multiplex PCR; TCRdb's copy keeps in-frame clones and lacks some. That table furnishes V, J and clone size, whereas the DNA furnished D and trimming. The sample comprises 100,000 to 150,000 clones, about 10% of which are singletons, and around 5% rests with the top ten.

The chain combines TRBV19 with TRBJ2-5; D remains unclear. Sequencing was carried out using PBMCs. The sequence came from a young woman in good health and CMV-seropositive. The CDR3 here is CASSMFTQETQYF. In DNA form, the CDR3 reads TGTGCCAGTAGTATGTTTACTCAAGAGACCCAGTACTTC.